This TCR beta chain was captured by sequencing in a study of a mutant IDH1 vaccine in newly diagnosed glioma. Time point described: week 47, end of study. A single vaccine dose contained 300 ug of mutant IDH1 20-mer peptide, and topical imiquimod was used with it. The germline V gene encodes CDR1 LGHNA and CDR2 YNFKEQ. The V and J ends lost 0 bases and 0 bases respectively, with 11 bases between them. There are 16 residues in the CDR3. This clone was seen a few times. As yet, its antigen is unknown. The assay was immunoSEQ multiplex PCR, and TCRdb's table has in-frame clones only and misses some. The sample lists tens of thousands of clones, about 80% occurring once.

The specimen comprised PBMCs, sampled from a glioma patient whose treatment included an IDH1 peptide vaccine. The receptor was derived from a man aged 18 to 29 with glioma. Some clones in this sample may be carry-over from other donors' samples. V and J are TRBV4-2 and TRBJ1-1; no definite D call. For the CDR3, the DNA is TGTGCCAGCAGCCAAGATACGACAATCATGAACACTGAAGCTTTCTTT. Protein product: CASSQDTTIMNTEAFF.